The entry below gives a single T cell receptor (beta chain) sequence along with its context. The antigen is unknown. Per the germline V gene, CDR1 is MGHRA and CDR2 is YSYEKL. The length of the CDR3 is 14 residues. Trimming removed 4 bases at V and 5 bases at J, with 15 bases between. This entry is derived from a study of T cells in Graves' hyperthyroidism and ophthalmopathy. Study details: Peripheral blood draws took place at initial diagnosis, ahead of any treatment.

Amplified regions were TCR beta CDR3 sequences from RNA transcripts. HTBI primers were employed in a first-round RT-PCR of the TCR CDR3. TCRdb passed the multiplex PCR reads through MiXCR, listing each CDR3 protein once. The table shows 360,000 or so distinct CDR3 sequences, with about a fifth occurring only once. Study-level results: The blood repertoire included most of the expanded thyroid clonotypes above 0.001.

The specimen sequenced was blood. The V and J genes are TRBV4-1 and TRBJ2-7; D possibly corresponds to TRBD2 (6 bases). The receptor was isolated from a woman aged 18-35 years with Graves' hyperthyroidism. The CDR3 DNA follows: TGCGCCAGCAGCCTCCTCACGACTAGGGACGAGCAGTACTTC. Protein product: CASSLLTTRDEQYF.